This T cell receptor (beta chain) was recovered during a study of cytomegalovirus exposure and HLA in healthy donors (dated by TCRdb to 2016 to 2017). For context, the study as a whole: An earlier analysis of roughly 500 of the donors reported approximately 300 Gb of sequence data and some 100 million unique TCR beta sequences from about 200 million T cells. About 280 gigabases of sequencing data and 70 million to 100 million unique TCR sequences made up an early release that covered 500 to 700 HLA-typed donors. Of the 398 genotyped donors, roughly 80% were placed in the genetic ancestry cluster associated with self-reported Caucasian donors. The study aimed to test whether signatures of past pathogen exposure could be identified by cataloging public T cell receptors. The study used immunosequencing to profile the T cell repertoires of several hundred subjects and linked those repertoires to cytomegalovirus serostatus. Along with the roughly 610-subject first cohort, a separate validation cohort of around 110 different subjects was used. The study combined high-throughput TCR immunosequencing, statistical association of individual TCRs with disease status, and machine learning to predict cytomegalovirus infection status. A later analysis re-examined previously published TCR beta repertoires from 610 or so donors and added high-resolution HLA genotyping to investigate patterns of TCR occurrence. Rather than using new phenotypic data, the later analysis identified candidate immune exposures from TCR beta sequences and from how often those sequences occurred across donors. In an earlier analysis of a few hundred of the donors, high-throughput TCR beta sequencing was used to judge whether each TCR beta V gene segment behaved as functional or pseudogenic. Donor age, sex, ethnicity and CMV serostatus were compiled alongside the repertoire data. Genome-wide SNP genotypes for about 65% of the 666 donors were used in a later genetic analysis, which treated that subset as a discovery cohort. Every repertoire in the discovery cohort had been generated on one and the same sequencing platform. HLA typing covered class I and class II loci at four-digit resolution. The number of donors typed differed by locus, with 629-630 for A, B, C, DRB1 and DQB1, around 520 for DQA1, 606 for DPA1, and roughly 450 for DPB1. Because of strong linkage in the cohort, five DR-DQ haplotypes were treated as single units for association and clustering. Across about 370 genotyped donors of the cohort, an average of approximately 200,000 unique TCR beta nucleotide sequences per donor were sequenced, and roughly a sixth of those sequences were non-productive.

Study-level results and caveats: Compared with the roughly 700-donor mean, donors in an Asian-associated ancestry cluster had fewer N-insertions in productive TCRs, according to a later genetic analysis. Immune exposure information for the cohort was limited to CMV serostatus. In a later analysis, most CMV-associated TCR beta chains were found to appear HLA-restricted, with HLA associations seemingly driven largely by CMV exposure. Several of the top co-occurrence clusters appeared to be linked to parvovirus B19, influenza, CMV and Epstein-Barr virus, according to a later analysis. Assigning TCR associations to individual alleles was difficult when HLA alleles, especially DR and DQ, strongly co-occurred. Because HLA typing was missing for some donors at each locus, association tests included only the typed subset. Cytomegalovirus status was reported to be diagnosed by the classifier with high specificity and sensitivity in both the original and validation cohorts. An earlier analysis of some 590 of the donors showed that most TCR beta V segments appeared in productive rearrangements either about 87% or about 30% of the time, which broadly matched IMGT annotations. Roughly uniform sequencing depth across donors was assumed in presence/absence analyses, although this assumption may not hold. A further reported finding was that TCR beta sequences accurately predicted the HLA-A and HLA-B alleles for most subjects in the first cohort. The 87-base-pair reads could not distinguish some IMGT-functional V segments, including TRBV6-2 and TRBV6-3, so those segments were excluded. In a later analysis, HLA-associated TCR beta chains showed more clonal expansion and lower generation probabilities than non-associated chains that were equally common. The sequencing pipeline was judged likely to have produced a cluster of highly shared sequence variants as a technical artifact. According to a later analysis, TCR association rates differed among HLA loci, with DRB1 alleles showing the most associated TCRs and HLA-C alleles showing the fewest. In this cohort, only TCR beta chains were sequenced, and detectable features were limited by the absence of alpha or paired-chain data. While some public TCRs were present in many individuals, most TCR sequences turned up only very rarely across donors. The study gave a list of under 200 TCR beta chains associated with cytomegalovirus. Correlated functional status among segregating V segments might be attributable to linkage disequilibrium, but an unknown experimental factor could not be ruled out. In a later genetic analysis, a missense DCLRE1C variant was associated with V-gene and J-gene trimming of TCR beta chains, and the association was replicated in an independent cohort. The authors suggested that the approach could potentially be extended to other disease states and immunological phenotypes. Specific HLA alleles were associated with 15,000 to 20,000 TCR beta sequences at a false discovery rate of 0.05 in a later analysis. Because counts were too low, fewer than 20 rarely observed V segments, including chromosome 9 orphons, were excluded from the earlier analysis of several hundred of the donors. In vitro tests confirmed that a few of the cytomegalovirus-associated TCR beta chains recognize cytomegalovirus antigens.

The junction shows trimming of 5 bases on V and 6 bases on J, and the gene matches do not reach 10 bases of it. The CDR3 holds 16 amino acids from the cysteine to the phenylalanine. This entry keeps only the CDR3 DNA: 48 bases, framed from base 1. Per the germline V gene (reference sequence), SEHNR is the CDR1 and FQNEAQ is the CDR2. As concerns this clone: No antigen is known for it. Base qualities are not at hand, and no much larger clone is one base apart.

The protocol used for the library was the immunoSEQ multiplex PCR assay. A mixture of 60 forward primers for TCR Vbeta segments and 13 reverse primers for TCR Jbeta segments was used in the multiplex PCR. The CDR3 region of rearranged TCR beta genes was amplified from genomic DNA by a multiplex PCR assay. Amplified TCR beta libraries were sequenced as 87-base-pair reads on the Illumina HiSeq System. In the source study's methods: In a later analysis, 77 million or so unique TCR beta chains were counted across the 500 to 700 repertoires, and around 10 million of these chains were shared by at least two donors. Raw reads were error-corrected and collapsed into unique sequences with a nearest-neighbor algorithm that merged closely related sequences to remove PCR and sequencing errors. Alignment of CDR3 sequences to IMGT reference sequences was used to assign V, D and J gene segments. For a sequence to be retained, at least a six-nucleotide match to both a V gene segment and a J gene segment was required. Rearrangements were classified as productive when the CDR3 lacked stop codons and remained in frame with V and J, and all other rearrangements were classified as non-productive. CDR3 was defined by IMGT convention, running from the second conserved V-encoded cysteine to the conserved J-encoded phenylalanine. The earlier analysis of 587 of the donors excluded sequences that lacked an unambiguous match to a single V gene segment. In an earlier analysis of roughly 500 of the donors, V segments were called functional above 56.7% productive rearrangements and were called segregating when the between-donor standard deviation exceeded 5%. A statistical classification framework was built for diagnosing cytomegalovirus status from the catalog of TCR beta chain sequences. A later analysis assigned V and J genes by comparing TCR nucleotide sequences with IMGT/GENE-DB human TR gene sequences. In a later analysis, CDR3 sequences and most-parsimonious VDJ recombination scenarios were assigned using the TCRdist pipeline. In a later analysis, each TCR beta chain was defined by its CDR3 amino acid sequence together with its V-gene family, and reads lacking a unique V-gene family were excluded. In a later analysis, nearly 600 highly shared, low-generation-probability nucleotide sequences were removed to address suspected cross-contamination and a sequencing artifact. For each public chain, a later analysis derived a clonal expansion index from normalized ranks of inferred template counts within each repertoire. In a later analysis, generation probabilities were computed using a VDJ recombination model fitted to out-of-frame rearrangements, and the results were checked against IGoR. Hypergeometric tests were used in a later analysis to score TCR-TCR, TCR-HLA and TCR-CMV co-occurrence, with a repertoire-size bias correction applied to the TCR pairs. In a later analysis, false discovery rates were estimated by permuting HLA or CMV assignments 20 times. In a later analysis, co-occurring TCRs were grouped using DBSCAN, with TCRdist sequence similarity added in when clustering inside HLA-allele-positive subsets. Repertoires with fewer than 30,000 or more than 120,000 public chains were left out of co-occurrence clustering, as were five repertoires with anomalous nucleotide sharing. TCRdb limited this immuneACCESS table to in-frame rearrangements with V and J called. A share of clones is missing; checked studies link under half to unresolved V genes, and the rest is unexplained. Clonal size and the V and J genes are those of that table, whereas D and trimming came from the DNA. The sample includes roughly 280,000 clones, with more than 55% observed a single time. The top ten clones comprise roughly 2.4% of the sample.

In total, roughly 670 healthy bone marrow donors made up the cohort. Cohort members were all nominally healthy when sampled, although unrecorded immune exposures were likely present. The donor was CMV seronegative and belonged to the group of 352 seronegative cohort members. A peripheral blood sample was collected from each donor, and TCR beta sequencing was performed on peripheral blood mononuclear cells. The Qiagen DNeasy Blood Extraction Kit was used to extract genomic DNA from the blood cell samples. This sequence originates from a female donor in good health and CMV-seronegative. This receptor chain uses TRBV7-9 and TRBJ2-3; TRBD2 lines up with 11 middle nucleotides. The sample was PBMCs. The CDR3 in this case is CASSGTSGPVGDTQYF. The DNA is as follows: TGTGCCAGCAGCGGGACTAGCGGCCCTGTGGGGGATACGCAGTATTTT.